A single TCR beta chain is shown here with its context. Its matching antigen is unknown. The source of the sample is a study of shared clonotypes between healthy human individuals. As for the study in general: Ranging from 18 to 49 in age, donors were two women and a few men.

Some 30,000 T cell genomes (about 210 ng DNA) went into each sorted-subset replicate. Assay used: immunoSEQ multiplex PCR; TCRdb lists only in-frame clones, some missing. Found here are 1.6 million or so clones, approximately 98.5% of them singletons; the top ten hold about 0.4%. Study outcomes and limitations: The naive CD4 repertoires of several donors were compared, and roughly 5% of clonotypes were shared.

The sample was naive CD4+ T cells sorted from blood. Documented subset: CD45RA+ positively selected. This receptor was obtained from a man between 25 and 39 years old in good health.

The CDR3 DNA reads as TGTGCCAGCAGTGAGTATAGGAGTACGCAGTATTTT. Amino acid sequence: CASSEYRSTQYF. The V gene is TRBV2, the J gene TRBJ2-3; D ambiguous. CDR1 SNHLY and CDR2 FYNNEI come from the germline V gene. The ends were cut back, 3 bases at V and 8 bases at J, with 9 bases in the middle. The CDR3 has 12 residues.